The sample holds a few counts of the clone carrying this T cell receptor beta chain. CDR1 is SEHNR, CDR2 FQNEAQ, per germline (reference sequence). The CDR3 spans 15 residues. V lost 4 bases and J lost 4; bases outside the gene matches: 6. This sample is part of a study of T-cell reconstitution after alpha-beta-depleted transplantation in children. The authors prepared the TCRbeta library with unique molecular identifiers. From the PCR reads, TCRdb called clonotypes with MiXCR, one entry per CDR3 protein. The sample contains about 540,000 distinct CDR3 sequences, 15% to 20% of which appear only once. The source material was PBMCs from the stem cell graft donor, sampled from the stem cell graft. The clonotype originates from a human donor who donated a stem cell graft to a child with acute lymphoblastic leukemia. V is TRBV7-9 and J is TRBJ1-4; 7 nucleotides match TRBD1. The DNA of the CDR3 is TGTGCCAGCAGCTCCTCCGGGACAGTTAATGAAAAACTGTTTTTT. Its protein is CASSSSGTVNEKLFF.